A single sample is the source of the 19 T cell receptor beta chains below, sequenced in a study of CD8+ T cells in alopecia areata. Reverse transcribed after extraction, RNA yielded cDNA as the sequencing template. Assay used: immunoSEQ multiplex PCR; TCRdb lists only in-frame clones, some missing. The table shows around 180,000 clones, with 60% occurring only once. Treatment: oral pan-JAK inhibitor, 5-10 mg twice daily. This material consisted of CD4+ T cells sorted from blood, taken at week 24, from a patient treated with tofacitinib. Receptors were obtained from a human donor with alopecia areata.

CDR3 bases: TGTGCCAGCAGCACAGGGGCTGGGGCCAACGTCCTGACTTTC. This codes for CASSTGAGANVLTF. The chain carries TRBV7-3 and TRBJ2-6, with 7 bases that match TRBD1. This CDR3 comprises 14 residues. Germline trimming cut 5 bases from V and 2 bases from J; bases unmatched to any gene: 0. The germline gives CDR1 SGHTA, CDR2 FQGTGA.

The rearrangement joins TRBV7-9 to TRBJ1-6; D not certain. V lost 1 base and J lost 10, with 11 bases in between. CDR3 length: 14 amino acids. Germline loops: CDR1 SEHNR, CDR2 FQNEAQ (reference sequence). For the CDR3, the DNA is TGTGCCAGCAGCTTAGAAGGGTTACGATCACCCCTCCACTTT. Amino acids: CASSLEGLRSPLHF.

V is TRBV29-1 and J is TRBJ1-1, with D perhaps matching TRBD1 (5 bases). In germline, CDR1 is SQVTM, CDR2 ANQGSEA. The CDR3 totals 10 residues. V gave up 3 bases and J gave up 11 bases, with 10 bases separating them. Here the CDR3 DNA reads TGCAGCGTTGACTCGGGGACGGCTTTCTTT. Residues: CSVDSGTAFF. Filled out from reference TRBV29-1 and TRBJ1-1, the complete variable domain reads SAVISQKPSRDICQRGTSLTIQCQVDSQVTMMFWYRQQPGQSLTLIATANQGSEATYESGFVIDKFPISRPNLTFSTLTVSNMSPEDSSIYLCSVDSGTAFFGQGTRLTVV.

The chain employs TRBV6-6 and TRBJ2-7, with 7 bases identical to TRBD1. This CDR3 region has 14 residues. Looked up from germline, CDR1 is MNHNY and CDR2 is SVGAGI (reference sequence). V lost 6 bases, J lost 1 base, and 6 bases stayed unmatched. The CDR3 spells CASRSGQASYEQYF. The CDR3 DNA reads TGTGCCAGCAGATCCGGACAGGCTTCCTACGAGCAGTACTTC.

This clone has only a few counts. CDR3 sequence (DNA): TGTGCCAGCAGCTTCTTAGGGGGCGGTGTGGATACGCAGTATTTT. Protein: CASSFLGGGVDTQYF. The rearrangement links TRBV7-3 to TRBJ2-3; TRBD1 aligns across 7 bases. The CDR3 totals 15 residues. Unmatched junction bases numbered 9, after V lost 3 bases and J lost 6 bases. The germline V gene has CDR1 SGHTA and CDR2 FQGTGA.

V usage is TRBV30 and J usage is TRBJ2-7; 9 bases are shared with TRBD1. V dropped 5 bases and J dropped 1; count of bases not matched to a gene: 3. The CDR3 has 13 residues. Germline assignment: CDR1 GTSNPN and CDR2 SVGIG (reference sequence). The chain's CDR3 is CAWEDRGSYEQYF. The CDR3 DNA reads TGTGCCTGGGAGGACAGGGGATCCTACGAGCAGTACTTC.

This clone showed up just a few times. The gene calls are TRBV7-3 and TRBJ2-1, with no clear D. This CDR3 is built from 14 residues. Trimming shortened V by 5 bases and J by 5 bases, and 13 bases separated the two germline ends. Germline V gene data show CDR1 as SGHTA and CDR2 as FQGTGA. CDR3 DNA: TGTGCCAGCAGCCCTGACCCTACTCACAATGAGCAGTTCTTC. It translates to CASSPDPTHNEQFF.

The J gene is TRBJ2-3, the V gene TRBV14, with 8 bases fitting TRBD2. CDR3 length equals 16 residues. J lost 0 bases, V lost 4 bases, and 6 bases had no gene match. Per germline, CDR1 SGHDN and CDR2 FVKESK. This CDR3 reads CASSRTSGTSTDTQYF. As DNA, the CDR3 is TGTGCCAGCAGCCGAACTAGCGGCACTAGCACAGATACGCAGTATTTT.

The chain links TRBV29-1 to TRBJ2-7, with 7 bases fitting TRBD1. The junction had 7 bases not matched to a gene; V was cut back by 6 bases and J by 5 bases. Germline lookup yields CDR1 SQVTM and CDR2 ANQGSEA. The CDR3 is 12 residues long. CDR3 residues: CSVRDSVHEQYF. CDR3 DNA sequence: TGCAGCGTCCGGGACAGCGTCCACGAGCAGTACTTC.

The chain joins TRBV7-2 to TRBJ2-1, with 8 bases lining up with TRBD1. The ends lost 4 bases at V and 3 bases at J; junction bases unmatched: 5. The CDR3 runs 15 residues. CDR1 is SGHTA, CDR2 FQGNSA, per germline. CDR3 in DNA: TGTGCCAGCAGCTCCCGACAGGGGAACTACAATGAGCAGTTCTTC. Its protein product is CASSSRQGNYNEQFF.

V and J are TRBV9 and TRBJ2-1; no clear D. The CDR3 contains 14 residues. Germline V CDR1 and CDR2: SGDLS, YYNGEE. The V and J ends lost 7 bases and 2 bases respectively, with 13 bases between them. CDR3 sequence: CASLPSTTYNEQFF. In DNA form, the CDR3 reads TGTGCCAGCCTACCTAGTACAACCTACAATGAGCAGTTCTTC.

This chain uses TRBV29-1 with TRBJ2-1, with a possible D match to TRBD2 (6 bases). Germline values: CDR1 SQVTM, CDR2 ANQGSEA. This CDR3 has 15 residues. Trimming cost V 3 bases and J 7 bases, with 19 bases left between them. The CDR3 sequence: CSVDFLALKRNEQFF. In nucleotides, the CDR3 is TGCAGCGTTGACTTCCTAGCGCTAAAACGAAATGAGCAGTTCTTC.

The chain combines TRBV25-1 with TRBJ1-2, with D possibly matching TRBD1 (5 bases). CDR3 length equals 14 residues. From germline, CDR1 is MGHDK and CDR2 SYGVNS. Trimming took off 2 bases at V and 6 bases at J, with 13 bases between the two ends. The CDR3 DNA reads as TGTGCCAGCAGTGAAATAGTGCAGGGACATGGCTACACCTTC. As protein: CASSEIVQGHGYTF.

CDR3 DNA: TGCAGCGTTAAAGGGGCAGATCAGCCCCAGCATTTT. Translation gives CSVKGADQPQHF. The J gene is TRBJ1-5, the V gene TRBV29-1; tentatively, D is TRBD1 (5 bases). CDR1 is SQVTM, CDR2 ANQGSEA, per germline. CDR3 size: 12 residues. Trimming removed 5 bases from V and 5 bases from J, with 10 bases in between.

As DNA, the CDR3 is TGCGCCAGCAGCCAGGGGAACACTGAAGCTTTCTTT. As protein: CASSQGNTEAFF. The genes are TRBV10-2 and TRBJ1-1, with D maybe TRBD1 (5 bases). Germline CDR1 WSHSY, CDR2 SAAADI. The germline V and J ends were trimmed by 6 bases and 1 base, with 6 bases remaining between them. The CDR3 has 12 residues.

The V gene is TRBV4-3, the J gene TRBJ2-3, with D possibly matching TRBD1 (5 bases). The length of the CDR3 is 15 residues. Germline loops: CDR1 LGHNA, CDR2 YSLEER. The ends were cut back, 0 bases at V and 1 base at J, with 8 bases in the middle. CDR3: CASSQEGLGTDTQYF. CDR3 DNA sequence: TGCGCCAGCAGCCAAGAGGGGCTAGGCACAGATACGCAGTATTTT.

The chain joins TRBV9 to TRBJ2-5; 11 positions match TRBD2. This CDR3 has 16 residues. Per germline, CDR1 SGDLS and CDR2 YYNGEE. The J segment lost 4 bases and the V segment lost 0 bases, leaving 5 bases of the junction unmatched. The CDR3 DNA sequence: TGTGCCAGCAGCGTAGGTTCGCTAGCGGGGGGAGAGACCCAGTACTTC. Translating gives CASSVGSLAGGETQYF. Drawing the rest from reference TRBV9 and TRBJ2-5, the complete variable domain is DSGVTQTPKHLITATGQRVTLRCSPRSGDLSVYWYQQSLDQGLQFLIQYYNGEERAKGNILERFSAQQFPDLHSELNLSSLELGDSALYFCASSVGSLAGGETQYFGPGTRLLVL.

This clone was seen only once. The junction shows a germline mismatch at one end, possibly a read error. The chain links TRBV2 to TRBJ2-1; no firm D call. CDR3 length: 12 amino acids. In germline, CDR1 is SNHLY, CDR2 FYNNEI. The CDR3 DNA reads TGTACCAGCAGTGACTTAAACAATGAGCAGTTCTTC. Encoded protein: CTSSDLNNEQFF. The complete variable domain, with remaining parts taken from reference TRBV2 and TRBJ2-1, reads EPEVTQTPSHQVTQMGQEVILRCVPISNHLYFYWYRQILGQKVEFLVSFYNNEISEKSEIFDDQFSVERPDGSNFTLKIRSTKLEDSAMYFCTSSDLNNEQFFGPGTRLTVL.

The genes are TRBV9 and TRBJ1-1; D not resolved. CDR3 size: 13 residues. CDR1 and CDR2 (germline): SGDLS, YYNGEE. Trimming took off 4 bases at V and 4 bases at J, with 11 bases between the two ends. CDR3 loop: CASSLRLGTEAFF. The CDR3 DNA follows: TGTGCCAGCAGCCTACGGCTGGGCACTGAAGCTTTCTTT.